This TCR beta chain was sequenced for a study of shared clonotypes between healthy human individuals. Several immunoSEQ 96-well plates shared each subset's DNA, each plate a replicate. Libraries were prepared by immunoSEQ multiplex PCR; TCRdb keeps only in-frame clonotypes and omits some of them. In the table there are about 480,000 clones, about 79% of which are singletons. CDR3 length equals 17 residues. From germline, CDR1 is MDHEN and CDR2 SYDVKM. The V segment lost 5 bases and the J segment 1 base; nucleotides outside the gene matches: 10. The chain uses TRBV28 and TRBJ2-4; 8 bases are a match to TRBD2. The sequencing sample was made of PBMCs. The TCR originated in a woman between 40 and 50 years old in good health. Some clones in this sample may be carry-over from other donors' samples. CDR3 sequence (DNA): TGTGCCAGCAGTCCGTCTTGGGAGCGGGGGGCCAAAAACATTCAGTACTTC. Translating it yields CASSPSWERGAKNIQYF.